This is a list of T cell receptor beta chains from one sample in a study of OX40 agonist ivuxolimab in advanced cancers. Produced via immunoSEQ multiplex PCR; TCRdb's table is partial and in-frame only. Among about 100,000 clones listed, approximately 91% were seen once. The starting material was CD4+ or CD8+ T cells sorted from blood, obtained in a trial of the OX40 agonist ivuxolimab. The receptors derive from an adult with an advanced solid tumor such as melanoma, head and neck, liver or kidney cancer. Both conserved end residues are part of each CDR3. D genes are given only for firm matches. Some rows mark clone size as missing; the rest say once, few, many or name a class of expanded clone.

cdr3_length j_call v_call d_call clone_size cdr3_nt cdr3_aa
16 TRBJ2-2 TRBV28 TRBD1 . TGTGCCAGCAGTCCCGACAGGGCCAGGAGCACCGGGGAGCTGTTTTTT CASSPDRARSTGELFF
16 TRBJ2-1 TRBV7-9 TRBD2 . TGTGCCAGCAGCCCCGGACTAGCGGGGATTGACGATGAGCAGTTCTTC CASSPGLAGIDDEQFF
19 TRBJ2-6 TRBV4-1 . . TGCGCCAGCAGCCACCCCGTCAGGGGTCTTAGCTCTGGGGCCAACGTCCTGACTTTC CASSHPVRGLSSGANVLTF
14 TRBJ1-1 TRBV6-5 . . TGTGCCAGCCGCCAAGGGACGGAAAACACTGAAGCTTTCTTT CASRQGTENTEAFF
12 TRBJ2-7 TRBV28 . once TGTGCCAGCAGTTCCGACTCCTACGAGCAGTACTTC CASSSDSYEQYF
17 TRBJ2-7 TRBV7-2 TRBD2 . TGTGCCAGCAGCTTGTCACCCGGTCTAGCGGGGGGCCACGAGCAGTACTTC CASSLSPGLAGGHEQYF
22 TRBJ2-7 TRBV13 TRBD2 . TGTGCCAGCAGCTACGAGGGTTTTGGGAGATATAATAGCGGGAGTGTAGCCTACGAGCAGTACTTC CASSYEGFGRYNSGSVAYEQYF
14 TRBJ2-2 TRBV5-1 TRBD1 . TGCGCCAGCAGCGTGGACAGGGTGACTGGGGAGCTGTTTTTT CASSVDRVTGELFF
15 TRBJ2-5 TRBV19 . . TGTGCCAGTAGTAAAGGACAGAGTCGTAAAGAGACCCAGTACTTC CASSKGQSRKETQYF
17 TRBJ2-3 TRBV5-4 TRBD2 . TGTGCCAGCAGCTTGCGGCGGCGGGGGGCGGGCACAGATACGCAGTATTTT CASSLRRRGAGTDTQYF
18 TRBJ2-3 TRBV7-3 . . TGTGCCAGCAGCTTAACGTCGGCCCTCAGCGGAATCACAGATACGCAGTATTTT CASSLTSALSGITDTQYF
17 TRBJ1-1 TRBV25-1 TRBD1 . TGTGCCAGCAGGGACTCGAGGACAGGGTCATCCCCCACTGAAGCTTTCTTT CASRDSRTGSSPTEAFF
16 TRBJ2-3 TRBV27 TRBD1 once TGTGCCAGCAGTCCGACGACAGGGGGCGGCACAGATACGCAGTATTTT CASSPTTGGGTDTQYF
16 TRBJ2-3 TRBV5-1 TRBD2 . TGCGCCAGCAGCGGAAGGTTAGCGGGGGGGACAGATACGCAGTATTTT CASSGRLAGGTDTQYF
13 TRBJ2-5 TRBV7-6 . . TGTGCCAGCAGCCGCCGGGAACTCGGGGAGCAGTACTTC CASSRRELGEQYF
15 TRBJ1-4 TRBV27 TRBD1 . TGTGCCAGCAGTTTAACAGGGGCAACTAATGAAAAACTGTTTTTT CASSLTGATNEKLFF
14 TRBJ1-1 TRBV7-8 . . TGTGCCAGCAGCCCACGAACAGGTCCCTCAGAAGCTTTCTTT CASSPRTGPSEAFF
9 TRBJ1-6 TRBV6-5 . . TGTGCCAGCAGTTCTTCCCTCCACTTT CASSSSLHF
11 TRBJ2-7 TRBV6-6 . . TGTGCCAGCCGAGGGCCCCACGAGCAGTACTTC CASRGPHEQYF
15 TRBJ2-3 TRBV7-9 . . TGTGCCAGCAGCCTAGAAGGTTTTAGCACAGATACGCAGTATTTT CASSLEGFSTDTQYF
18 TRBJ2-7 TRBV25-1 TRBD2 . TGTGCCAGCAGTGGCCCCGGTAACCTAGCGGCCAGGTCCTACGAGCAGTACTTC CASSGPGNLAARSYEQYF
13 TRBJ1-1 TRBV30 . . TGTGCCTGGAGCGAACCCGAAAGGGTCGAAGCTTTCTTT CAWSEPERVEAFF
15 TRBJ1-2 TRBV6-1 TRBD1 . TGTGCCAGCAGTGAGCGGGACAGTGGGTATATCGGCTACACCTTC CASSERDSGYIGYTF
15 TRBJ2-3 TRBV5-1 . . TGCGCCAGCAGCCTACAGGTACCCAGCACAGATACGCAGTATTTT CASSLQVPSTDTQYF
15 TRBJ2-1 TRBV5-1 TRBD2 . TGCGCCAGCAGCTTAAACGTGGGAGGGGATTATGAGCAGTTCTTC CASSLNVGGDYEQFF
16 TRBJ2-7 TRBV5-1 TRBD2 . TGCGCCAGCAGCTTGGGTGGCGGGAGGGTTTCCTACGAGCAGTACTTC CASSLGGGRVSYEQYF
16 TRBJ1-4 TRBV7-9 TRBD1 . TGTGCCAGCAGCTTAGACCGGACAGGAGAGGGTGAAAAACTGTTTTTT CASSLDRTGEGEKLFF
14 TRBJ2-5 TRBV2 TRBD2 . TGTGCCAGCGGTGGTAGCGGGATCCAAGAGACCCAGTACTTC CASGGSGIQETQYF
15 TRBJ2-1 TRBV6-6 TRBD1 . TGTGCCAGCATAAACACAGGGGGCGCCTACAATGAGCAGTTCTTC CASINTGGAYNEQFF
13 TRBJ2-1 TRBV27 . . TGTGCCAGCAGTCAAACTAGATACAATGAGCAGTTCTTC CASSQTRYNEQFF
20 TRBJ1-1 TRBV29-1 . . TGCAGCGTCGATGGCAGGCGCGCGGGGGGGTTTCGGTCCGGGAACACTGAAGCTTTCTTT CSVDGRRAGGFRSGNTEAFF
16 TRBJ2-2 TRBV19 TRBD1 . TGTGCCAGTAGTATGATAGGGGGCAGAGGCACCGGGGAGCTGTTTTTT CASSMIGGRGTGELFF
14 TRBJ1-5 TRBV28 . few TGTGCCACCAGTTTTGTAGGATTTATACAGCCCCAGCATTTT CATSFVGFIQPQHF
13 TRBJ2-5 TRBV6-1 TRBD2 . TGTGCCTGTCTGTGGCGGGGGGCGGAGACCCAGTACTTC CACLWRGAETQYF
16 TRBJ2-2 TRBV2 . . TGTGCCAGCAGAGAAACCGGCCTACGGAACACCGGGGAGCTGTTTTTT CASRETGLRNTGELFF
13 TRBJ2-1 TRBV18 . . TGTGCCAGCTCATCCCGATCGCGAAATGAGCAGTTCTTC CASSSRSRNEQFF
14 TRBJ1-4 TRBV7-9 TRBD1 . TGTGCCAGCAGCCGAGACAGGGGGCGTGAAAAACTGTTTTTT CASSRDRGREKLFF
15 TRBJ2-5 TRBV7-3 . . TGTGCCAGCAGCTTAACAGGGCCCTCGGGCGAGACCCAGTACTTC CASSLTGPSGETQYF
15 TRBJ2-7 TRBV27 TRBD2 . TGTGCCAGCAGAATACTAGCGGGAGGAGTCTACGAGCAGTACTTC CASRILAGGVYEQYF
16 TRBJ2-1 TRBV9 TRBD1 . TGTGCCAGCAGCGGTCACAGGGGTTCAATAACCAATGAGCAGTTCTTC CASSGHRGSITNEQFF
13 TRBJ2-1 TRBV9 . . TGTGCCAGCAGCCCCGACCCCCTGGTTGAGCAGTTCTTC CASSPDPLVEQFF
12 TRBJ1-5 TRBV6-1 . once TGTGCCAGCAGTTGGGGTTTTCAGCCCCAGCATTTT CASSWGFQPQHF
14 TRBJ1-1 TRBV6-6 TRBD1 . TGTGCCAGCAGTCGGGACAGGACGAACACTGAAGCTTTCTTT CASSRDRTNTEAFF
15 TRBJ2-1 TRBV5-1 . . TGCGCCAGCAGCTTGGCCGTGGGAGCCTACAATGAGCAGTTCTTC CASSLAVGAYNEQFF
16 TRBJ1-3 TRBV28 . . TGTGCCAGCAGTGCGGCCGCCGGGACGGGGAAAGCGTCCATATATTTT CASSAAAGTGKASIYF
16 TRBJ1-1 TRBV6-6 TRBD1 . TGTGCCAGCAGACAGGGGTTCCGTGGGTCGAACACTGAAGCTTTCTTT CASRQGFRGSNTEAFF
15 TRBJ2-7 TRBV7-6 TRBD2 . TGTGCCAGCAGCTTAGATCCCGGGAGGTCCTACGAGCAGTACTTC CASSLDPGRSYEQYF
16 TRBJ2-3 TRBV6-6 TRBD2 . TGTGCCAGCCGCCAAGCCCTAGCGGGGGGTCTAGGTACGCAGTATTTT CASRQALAGGLGTQYF
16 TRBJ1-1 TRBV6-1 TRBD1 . TGTGCCAGCAGTGTACTATGGACAGGGATGAACACTGAAGCTTTCTTT CASSVLWTGMNTEAFF
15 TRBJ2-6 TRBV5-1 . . TGCGCCAGCAGCTCCCGGGGGACTGGGGCCAACGTCCTGACTTTC CASSSRGTGANVLTF
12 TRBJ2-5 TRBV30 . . TGTGCCTGGGACCTAGGGCAAGAGACCCAGTACTTC CAWDLGQETQYF
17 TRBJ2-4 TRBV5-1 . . TGCGCCAGCAGCTTGTCATCCCCCGGGACAAGGGAGGTCATTCAGTACTTC CASSLSSPGTREVIQYF
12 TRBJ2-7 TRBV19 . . TGTGCCAGTAGTATAGATCGATCCAAGCAGTACTTC CASSIDRSKQYF
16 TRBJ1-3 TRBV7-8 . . TGTGCCAGCAGCTTTTATAGAGGAGAGTCTGGAAACACCATATATTTT CASSFYRGESGNTIYF
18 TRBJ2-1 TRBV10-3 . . TGTGCCATCAGTGAGCTTATCACGTTCGGGCAAATCTACAATGAGCAGTTCTTC CAISELITFGQIYNEQFF
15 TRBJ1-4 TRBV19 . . TGTGCCAGTAGTATTCGGGGGACCCGAGGTGAAAAACTGTTTTTT CASSIRGTRGEKLFF
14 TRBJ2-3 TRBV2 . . TGTGCCAGCAGTGATCCCCGGGACACAGATACGCAGTATTTT CASSDPRDTDTQYF
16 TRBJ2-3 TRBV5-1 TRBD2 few TGCGCCAGCAGCTTGGAAGCGGGGGCGGGCACAGATACGCAGTATTTT CASSLEAGAGTDTQYF
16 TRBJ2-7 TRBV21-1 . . TGTGCCAGCACTGGACTAGCGGGAGGGCCGTCCTACGAGCAGTACTTC CASTGLAGGPSYEQYF
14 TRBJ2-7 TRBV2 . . TGTGCCAGCAGTGACCCGGCCCTCACCCCCGAGCAGTACTTC CASSDPALTPEQYF